Presented here are 8 T cell receptor beta chains from one specimen sequenced in a study of Ad26.COV2.S vaccination and SARS-CoV-2 variants. Using immunoSEQ multiplex PCR, the repertoire was profiled, and TCRdb retains in-frame clones only, with some absent. The profile shows 350,000 to 500,000 clones, about 90% of them singletons. Sample treatment: about 20 received Ad26.COV2.S at low or high dose, single or two shots; roughly 5 received placebo; per-sample allocation not given. Day 63 after the first vaccine or placebo injection was the time point for sampling. The material sequenced was peripheral blood, taken in a trial of Ad26.COV2.S vaccine versus placebo. Receptors were obtained from a person between 18 and 60 years old who received the Ad26.COV2.S COVID-19 vaccine or a placebo.

The chain employs TRBV30 and TRBJ1-1; 8 bases are a match to TRBD1. The CDR3 runs to 20 residues. Germline assignment: CDR1 GTSNPN and CDR2 SVGIG (reference sequence). V lost 8 bases and J lost 4; bases outside the gene matches: 30. CDR3 in DNA: TGTGCCGGATCTGGATTACCTAAGGACAGGGCGAGTCGGGGGGGCACTGAAGCTTTCTTT. It yields the protein CAGSGLPKDRASRGGTEAFF.

This clone has only a few counts. The rearrangement links TRBV28 to TRBJ1-1; D perhaps matches TRBD1 (5 bases). Looked up from germline, CDR1 is MDHEN and CDR2 is SYDVKM. The CDR3 is 14 residues long. V was clipped by 5 bases and J by 4 bases, with 14 bases between them. The CDR3: CASSLSWGGTEAFF. Written as DNA, the CDR3 is TGTGCCAGCAGTCTTTCTTGGGGGGGCACTGAAGCTTTCTTT.

The genes are TRBV20-1 and TRBJ2-5, with TRBD2 matching 11 bases. Trimming at V came to 3 bases and at J to 9 bases, leaving 9 bases not matched to a gene. The CDR3 spans 14 residues. Germline V CDR1 and CDR2: DFQATT, SNEGSKA (reference sequence). The CDR3 region has the DNA TGCAGTGCTAGTCGAACTAGCGGGGGAGGGCCCCAGTACTTC. It is translated as CSASRTSGGGPQYF.

This chain connects TRBV2 to TRBJ2-1; 9 bases line up with TRBD1. The CDR3 runs to 15 residues. Germline V CDR1 and CDR2: SNHLY, FYNNEI. J was trimmed by 7 bases and V by 1 base; bases with no gene match: 5. This chain's CDR3 is CASSEGPDRGNEQFF. CDR3 sequence (DNA): TGTGCCAGCAGTGAAGGACCGGACAGGGGTAATGAGCAGTTCTTC. Looking up the rest from reference TRBV2 and TRBJ2-1 gives the full variable domain: EPEVTQTPSHQVTQMGQEVILRCVPISNHLYFYWYRQILGQKVEFLVSFYNNEISEKSEIFDDQFSVERPDGSNFTLKIRSTKLEDSAMYFCASSEGPDRGNEQFFGPGTRLTVL.

This clone was counted a single time. V usage is TRBV24-1 and J usage is TRBJ2-1, with D maybe TRBD2 (6 bases). The CDR3 consists of 16 residues. The germline V gene encodes CDR1 KGHDR and CDR2 SFDVKD. Between the trimmed V and J ends, which lost 3 bases and 3 bases, there was a span of 14 bases. The CDR3 here is CATSDGGARGYNEQFF. In DNA, the CDR3 is TGTGCCACCAGTGATGGAGGGGCTCGGGGCTACAATGAGCAGTTCTTC.

The J gene is TRBJ1-2, the V gene TRBV29-1; D gene unclear. V was cut by 4 bases and J by 8 bases, with 17 bases left in between. The germline CDR1 and CDR2 sequences are SQVTM and ANQGSEA. The CDR3 has 13 amino acids. Written as DNA, the CDR3 is TGCAGCGTTGTGGCCGACCTAAAGAGCGGCTACACCTTC. This translates into CSVVADLKSGYTF.

The chain couples TRBV18 to TRBJ1-6, with 8 bases fitting TRBD1. CDR3 length equals 16 residues. With V trimmed by 6 bases and J by 5 bases, 9 bases remained unmatched. Germline CDR1 is KGHSH and CDR2 is LQKENI. This chain's CDR3 is CASSPGTGFHNSPLHF. The DNA of the CDR3 is TGTGCCAGCTCTCCCGGGACAGGCTTTCATAATTCACCCCTCCACTTT.

Here the CDR3 DNA reads TGTGCCAGCAGCCCCGGGACTATGAACACAGATACGCAGTATTTT. This translates into CASSPGTMNTDTQYF. The chain joins TRBV11-3 to TRBJ2-3, with 7 bases lining up with TRBD2. The J segment lost 2 bases and the V segment lost 5 bases, leaving 7 bases of the junction unmatched. The CDR3 extends over 15 amino acids. Germline assignment: CDR1 SGHNT and CDR2 YENEEA.